The sequence of this T cell receptor (beta chain) was determined in a study of CD8 T cells in Susac syndrome. This CDR3 has 14 residues. Germline lookup yields CDR1 SGHRS and CDR2 YFSETQ. V was clipped by 3 bases and J by 1 base, with 10 bases between them. Sequencing of TCR beta, carried out with a high-throughput approach, was applied to CD8+ and CD4+ T cells from the blood. The multiple sclerosis control group consisted of treatment-naive patients whose relapsing-remitting disease, which was either stable or active, fulfilled revised McDonald criteria. TEMRA cells were FACS-enriched, unlike CD8+ and CD4+ T cells, which were negatively isolated. Random hexamers primed reverse transcription of roughly 0.5 to 1 ug RNA. It was immunoSEQ multiplex PCR that amplified TCR beta CDR3 across 54 Vbeta and 13 Jbeta. TCRdb itself ran the immunoSEQ multiplex PCR reads through MiXCR, one entry per CDR3 protein. Seen here are about 280,000 distinct CDR3 sequences, around 84% observed once, and the top ten hold approximately 0.11%.

Input material: CD8+ T cells from PBMCs. The TCR originated in a human donor with multiple sclerosis. This chain links TRBV5-1 with TRBJ2-5; D unresolved. This chain's CDR3 is CASSSVPIQETQYF. The CDR3 coding sequence is TGCGCCAGCAGCTCGGTCCCTATCCAAGAGACCCAGTACTTC.